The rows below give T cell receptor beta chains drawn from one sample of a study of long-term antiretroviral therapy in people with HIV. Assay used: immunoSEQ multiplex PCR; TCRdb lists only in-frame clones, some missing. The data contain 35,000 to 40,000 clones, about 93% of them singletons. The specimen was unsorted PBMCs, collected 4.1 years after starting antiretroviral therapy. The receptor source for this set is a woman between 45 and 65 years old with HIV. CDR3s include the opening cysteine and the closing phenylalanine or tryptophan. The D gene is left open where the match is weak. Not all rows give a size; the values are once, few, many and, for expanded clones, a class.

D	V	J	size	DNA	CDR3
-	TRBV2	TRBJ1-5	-	TGTGCCAGCAGTCTGGGCCCAACTCAGCCCCAGCATTTT	CASSLGPTQPQHF
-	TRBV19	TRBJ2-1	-	TGTGCCAGTAGTCTGGCGACTTCTGGTGTGGATGAGCAGTTCTTC	CASSLATSGVDEQFF
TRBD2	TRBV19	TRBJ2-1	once	TGTGCCAGTAAATCCCTAGCGGGGGGATACAATGAGCAGTTCTTC	CASKSLAGGYNEQFF
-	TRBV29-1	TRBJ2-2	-	TGCAGCGTTGAATCCCGGACAGGGAGGGGGTTCCGGTCAGCGAACACCGGGGAGCTGTTTTTT	CSVESRTGRGFRSANTGELFF
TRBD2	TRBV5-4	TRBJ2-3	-	TGTGCCAGCAGCTCCCCTCTAGCGGGGGGATGGAATACGCAGTATTTT	CASSSPLAGGWNTQYF
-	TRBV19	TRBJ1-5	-	TGTGCCAGTAGTATCGGGCCTAAACCCCAGCCCCAGCATTTT	CASSIGPKPQPQHF
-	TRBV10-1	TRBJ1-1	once	TGCGCCAGGTCAATTGGTGGGGCGGTCACTGAAGCTTTCTTT	CARSIGGAVTEAFF
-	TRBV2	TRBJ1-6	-	TGTGCCAGCAGTGACCGTCCGGGTACTTCACCCCTCCACTTT	CASSDRPGTSPLHF
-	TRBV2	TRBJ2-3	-	TGTGCCAGCGGATTTTCACCGGGGTCGGATACGCAGTATTTT	CASGFSPGSDTQYF
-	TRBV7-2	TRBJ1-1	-	TGTGCCAGCAGCACCCCCCGGGGGGCGCGGACTGAAGCTTTCTTT	CASSTPRGARTEAFF
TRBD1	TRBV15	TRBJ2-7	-	TGTGCCACCAGCAGAGACCCGGACACCGGGACAGGGGGGCAGTACTTC	CATSRDPDTGTGGQYF
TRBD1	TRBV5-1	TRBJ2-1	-	TGCGCCAGCATAAATAGGGACAGAGGGAATGAGCAGTTCTTC	CASINRDRGNEQFF
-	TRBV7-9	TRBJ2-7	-	TGTGCCAGCAGCTTACGAGGACAGATGGACGAGCAGTACTTC	CASSLRGQMDEQYF
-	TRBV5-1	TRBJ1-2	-	TGCGCCAGCAGCTTGCGAATGGGGGGGTATGGCTACACCTTC	CASSLRMGGYGYTF
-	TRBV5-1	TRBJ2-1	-	TGCGCCAGCAGCTTGTCGGGGGAGAGCTCCTACAATGAGCAGTTCTTC	CASSLSGESSYNEQFF
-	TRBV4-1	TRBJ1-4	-	TGCGCCAGCAGCCAAGAGATACAGGCGAGGGAAAAACTGTTTTTT	CASSQEIQAREKLFF